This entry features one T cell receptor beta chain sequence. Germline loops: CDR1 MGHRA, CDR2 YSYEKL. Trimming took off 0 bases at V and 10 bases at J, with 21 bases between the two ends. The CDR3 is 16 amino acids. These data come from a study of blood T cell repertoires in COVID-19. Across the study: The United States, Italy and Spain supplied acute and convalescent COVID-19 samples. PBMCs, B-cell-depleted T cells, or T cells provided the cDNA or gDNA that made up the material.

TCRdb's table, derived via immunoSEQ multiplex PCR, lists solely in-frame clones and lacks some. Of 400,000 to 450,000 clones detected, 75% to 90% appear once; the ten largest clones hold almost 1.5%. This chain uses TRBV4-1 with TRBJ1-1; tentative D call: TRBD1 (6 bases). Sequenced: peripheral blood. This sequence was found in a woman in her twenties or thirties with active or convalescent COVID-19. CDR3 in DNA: TGCGCCAGCAGCCAAGATCCAAGATTAAAACAGGGAGCAGCTTTCTTT. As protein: CASSQDPRLKQGAAFF.